Listed below are T cell receptor beta chains from one sample, sequenced in a study of T and B cells in COVID-19 patients. One entry per CDR3 protein, called by TCRdb with MiXCR from the multiplex PCR reads. Here the sample spans fewer than 4,500 distinct CDR3 sequences, roughly 20% being singletons. Input material: blood. These receptors were taken from a human donor with active COVID-19. CDR3s include the opening cysteine and the closing phenylalanine or tryptophan. A D gene is named only where the DNA matches it firmly. Rows give clone size only sometimes, using once, few, many, or a class for an expanded clone.

clone_size	v_call	d_call	j_call	cdr3_nt	cdr3_aa
NA	TRBV5-1	NA	TRBJ1-1	TGCGCCAGCACATTCAGGACTGAAGCTTTCTTT	CASTFRTEAFF
NA	TRBV19	NA	TRBJ1-4	TGTGCCAGTAGTGCCCCGAGGACAGCTAATGAAAAACTGTTTTTT	CASSAPRTANEKLFF
many	TRBV5-4	TRBD1	TRBJ1-1	TGTGCCAGCAGATTCGACAGGGGTATCAAAGCTTTCTTT	CASRFDRGIKAFF
NA	TRBV6-2/TRBV6-3	NA	TRBJ1-2	TGTGCCAGCAGTTACTTCCAGACATTGGGGGCAGGATATGGCTACACCTTC	CASSYFQTLGAGYGYTF
once	TRBV20-1	NA	TRBJ1-1	TGCAGTGCTAGCAGAGCACTCGGAGGAGCTTTCTTT	CSASRALGGAFF
medium-sized	TRBV19	NA	TRBJ1-5	TGTGCCAGTAGCGGAAGTACGGGGTTCCTTAGTCAGCCCCAGCATTTT	CASSGSTGFLSQPQHF
medium-sized	TRBV6-2/TRBV6-3	TRBD2	TRBJ2-3	TGTGCCAGCACCCGGGCTAGCGGGGCAAGTGATACGCAGTATTTT	CASTRASGASDTQYF
few	TRBV6-1	TRBD1	TRBJ1-2	TGTGCCAGCAGAGAGGGGACAGGGACTAACTATGGCTACACCTTC	CASREGTGTNYGYTF
NA	TRBV19	TRBD2	TRBJ2-1	TGTGCCACCACCAAGGGACTAGCGGGGCGGAACTCCTACAATGAGCAGTTCTTC	CATTKGLAGRNSYNEQFF
many	TRBV28	NA	TRBJ2-7	TGTGCCAGCAGTTTCCTGGTCGAGGGGGAGAGCTCCTACGAGCAGTACTTC	CASSFLVEGESSYEQYF
medium-sized	TRBV19	NA	TRBJ1-5	TGTGCCAGTAGTATGAATCAGCCCCAGCATTTT	CASSMNQPQHF
NA	TRBV20-1	NA	TRBJ2-4	TGCAGTGCTAGAGGAAACGGCAAAGCCAAAAACATTCAGTACTTC	CSARGNGKAKNIQYF
NA	TRBV20-1	NA	TRBJ1-5	TGCAGTGCTAGAGATGACGAGGGGATACCCGAGAATCAGCCCCAGCATTTT	CSARDDEGIPENQPQHF
medium-sized	TRBV11-3	NA	TRBJ1-2	TGTGCCAGCAGCTGGGACGTTGGCTACACCTTC	CASSWDVGYTF
few	TRBV5-1	NA	TRBJ2-3	TGCGCCAGCAGCTTGGATCCTCAGCCAGATACGCAGTATTTT	CASSLDPQPDTQYF
few	TRBV6-4	TRBD1	TRBJ1-1	TGTGCCAGCAGTGACTCGGACAGGGGCACTGAAACTTTCTTT	CASSDSDRGTETFF
NA	TRBV7-7	NA	TRBJ2-2	TGTGCTAGCAGCTTAAATCCAGCGGCCGGGGAGCTGTTTTTT	CASSLNPAAGELFF
few	TRBV24-1	NA	TRBJ2-3	TGTGCCACCAGTGAGACAGGAATCCAGCCGCAGTATTTT	CATSETGIQPQYF
few	TRBV4-2	NA	TRBJ2-5	TGTGCCAGCAGCCCCTCCAGCGGATCAGGGGAGACCCAGTACTTC	CASSPSSGSGETQYF
once	TRBV30	TRBD1	TRBJ1-5	TGTGCCTGGACCGGCCGAGCGGGACAGGGCAATCAGCCCCAGCATTTT	CAWTGRAGQGNQPQHF
few	TRBV20-1	TRBD1	TRBJ1-4	TGCAGTGCTTCACAGGGGGCCGGCAGCGAAAAACTGTTTTTT	CSASQGAGSEKLFF
NA	TRBV12-3/TRBV12-4	NA	TRBJ1-1	TGTGCCAGCAGTTTTCAATTGAACACTGAAGCTTTCTTT	CASSFQLNTEAFF